The 21 T cell receptor beta chains in this list originate from one sample, sequenced in a study of PD-1 blockade in classical Hodgkin lymphoma. All patients relapsed after autologous stem cell transplantation, and brentuximab vedotin exposure varied. The table came from immunoSEQ multiplex PCR; TCRdb's copy has only in-frame clones and leaves some out. The sample includes about 43,000 clones, under 75% seen only once; the top ten take 2.5% to 3.5%. The sequencing here drew on peripheral blood mononuclear cells (PBMCs), taken before the second cycle of nivolumab. Receptors originate from a human donor with classical Hodgkin lymphoma.

This sequence joins TRBV5-1 and TRBJ2-2; possibly TRBD1 or TRBD2 for D (6 bases each). Germline V gene sequence: CDR1 SGHRS, CDR2 YFSETQ. Between the trimmed V and J ends, which lost 0 bases and 6 bases, there was a span of 24 bases. The CDR3 consists of 19 residues. The CDR3 region is CASSLAGGRGGGTSGELFF. In DNA form, the CDR3 reads TGCGCCAGCAGCTTGGCCGGTGGTCGGGGAGGCGGGACATCCGGGGAGCTGTTTTTT.

The chain recombines TRBV13 with TRBJ2-2, with TRBD1 as a possible D gene (5 bases). This CDR3 comprises 15 residues. CDR1 is PRHDT and CDR2 is FYEKMQ in the germline V gene (reference sequence). Between the trimmed V and J ends, which lost 0 bases and 1 base, there was a span of 6 bases. The CDR3 here is CASSLGTENTGELFF. CDR3 nucleotide sequence: TGTGCCAGCAGCTTAGGGACAGAGAACACCGGGGAGCTGTTTTTT.

CDR3 region: CASSATGQVGGAFF. CDR3 coding DNA: TGTGCCAGCAGCGCGACTGGTCAGGTTGGGGGAGCTTTCTTT. This chain links TRBV11-2 with TRBJ1-1; weak D call: TRBD1 (5 bases). V was trimmed by 5 bases and J by 10 bases, leaving 20 bases between them. This CDR3 comprises 14 residues. The V gene's germline CDR1 is SGHAT and CDR2 FQNNGV. Supplemented by reference TRBV11-2 and TRBJ1-1, the full variable domain reads EAGVAQSPRYKIIEKRQSVAFWCNPISGHATLYWYQQILGQGPKLLIQFQNNGVVDDSQLPKDRFSAERLKGVDSTLKIQPAKLEDSAVYLCASSATGQVGGAFFGQGTRLTVV.

V and J are TRBV6-1 and TRBJ2-7, with a tentative D call TRBD2 (5 bases). There are 17 residues in the CDR3. The germline gives CDR1 MNHNS, CDR2 SASEGT. The V gene lost 4 bases and the J gene lost 1 base, with 20 bases spanning the gap. The CDR3 region is CASSVYGRAGASYEQYF. The CDR3 region has the DNA TGTGCCAGCAGTGTTTATGGCCGGGCGGGTGCATCCTACGAGCAGTACTTC.

The gene calls are TRBV5-1 and TRBJ2-3; D is possibly TRBD2 (6 bases). The CDR3 is 16 amino acids. Trimming left V 0 bases short and J 0 bases short, with 11 bases between. Germline CDR1 reads SGHRS; CDR2 reads YFSETQ. CDR3: CASSLVLGGSTDTQYF. In DNA, the CDR3 is TGCGCCAGCAGCTTGGTGCTGGGGGGTAGCACAGATACGCAGTATTTT.

V usage is TRBV11-2 and J usage is TRBJ2-5; D is unresolved. V lost 1 base and J lost 7, with 16 bases in between. CDR1 SGHAT and CDR2 FQNNGV come from the germline V gene. This CDR3 has 15 amino acids. CDR3 amino acids: CASSLAPDQPGTQYF. The DNA for the CDR3 is TGTGCCAGCAGCTTAGCCCCGGACCAGCCCGGGACCCAGTACTTC.

The chain couples TRBV6-5 to TRBJ1-2; D ambiguous. The CDR3 is 13 residues long. V lost 5 bases and J 4 bases, leaving 11 bases between the germline ends. Germline lookup yields CDR1 MNHEY and CDR2 SVGAGI. The CDR3 DNA reads TGTGCCAGCAGTCCGAGGGCTACCTATGGCTACACCTTC. Residues: CASSPRATYGYTF.

The chain links TRBV19 to TRBJ1-4, with D perhaps matching TRBD1 (6 bases). V shed 7 bases and J shed 5 bases, with 14 bases lying between them. Germline V gives CDR1 LNHDA, CDR2 SQIVND (reference sequence). This CDR3 has 14 amino acids. The CDR3 loop is CASTTGTLNEKLFF. In DNA form, the CDR3 reads TGTGCCAGTACCACAGGGACTTTAAATGAAAAACTGTTTTTT.

The gene calls are TRBV27 and TRBJ1-5; D perhaps matches TRBD1 (6 bases). The germline gives CDR1 MNHEY, CDR2 SMNVEV (reference sequence). V lost 0 bases, J lost 7 bases, and 19 bases lay in between. This CDR3 has 17 residues. CDR3 nucleotides: TGTGCCAGCAGTTTATCGGACAGAGATCTTATACCGCAGCCCCAGCATTTT. Its protein is CASSLSDRDLIPQPQHF.

The V call is TRBV7-3, the J call TRBJ2-1; the D gene is possibly TRBD1 (5 bases). CDR1 is SGHTA, CDR2 FQGTGA, per germline. The CDR3 totals 16 residues. Trimming pared 5 bases from V and 7 bases from J, leaving 21 bases between. The CDR3 sequence: CASSPFALTVRNEQFF. In nucleotides, the CDR3 is TGTGCCAGCAGCCCCTTTGCCCTGACAGTTCGTAATGAGCAGTTCTTC.

The J gene is TRBJ1-3, the V gene TRBV5-1; D is ambiguous. V was shortened by 7 bases and J by 0 bases, with 8 bases between the two germline ends. The germline V gene has CDR1 SGHRS and CDR2 YFSETQ. The CDR3 is 13 residues long. CDR3: CASALGSGNTIYF. CDR3 DNA: TGCGCCAGCGCTTTAGGCTCTGGAAACACCATATATTTT.

The rearrangement uses TRBV21-1 and TRBJ2-7; the table calls TRBD2, which could not be checked here. TRBV21-1 is shown as a pseudogene. This CDR3 spans 18 amino acids. The CDR3 region has the DNA TGTGCCAGCAGGTTTTCCCCGGGACTAGCGGGGGGGGCCTACGAGCAGTACTTC. It specifies CASRFSPGLAGGAYEQYF.

This clone has only a few counts. V usage is TRBV21-1 and J usage is TRBJ1-1. TRBV21-1 constitutes a pseudogene. The CDR3 sequence is 14 residues long. CDR3 sequence (DNA): TGTGCCAGCAGCTGTAACGGCTGGAACACTGAAGCTTTCTTT. As protein: CASSCNGWNTEAFF.

In nucleotides, the CDR3 is TGTGCCAGCTCACTCGGGACAGCTGGGGCCAACGTCCTGACTTTC. Translation gives CASSLGTAGANVLTF. The rearrangement uses TRBV18 and TRBJ2-6, with 7 bases that match TRBD1. The junction had 2 bases not matched to a gene; V was cut back by 4 bases and J by 2 bases. The CDR3 covers 15 residues. Germline V gene data show CDR1 as KGHSH and CDR2 as LQKENI.

V is TRBV7-2 and J is TRBJ2-1; maybe TRBD2 (6 bases). The CDR3 is 13 amino acids. V dropped 3 bases and J dropped 9 bases, with 12 bases sitting between them. Germline V lookup: CDR1 SGHTA, CDR2 FQGNSA. The DNA for the CDR3 is TGTGCCAGCAGCTTCTGGGCGGGGTTTGAGCAGTTCTTC. The encoded protein is CASSFWAGFEQFF.

This rearrangement joins TRBV7-2 to TRBJ2-7, with a weak D call TRBD2 (6 bases). Germline CDR1 SGHTA, CDR2 FQGNSA. The CDR3 totals 14 residues. V was pared by 1 base and J by 6 bases, with 13 bases between. The CDR3, as DNA: TGTGCCAGCAGCTTAGACCCGGGAGTAACCGAGCAGTACTTC. Its protein is CASSLDPGVTEQYF.

The chain recombines TRBV30 with TRBJ2-3, with 7 bases that match TRBD2. Germline trimming cut 2 bases from V and 2 bases from J; bases unmatched to any gene: 4. The germline CDR1 and CDR2 sequences are GTSNPN and SVGIG (reference sequence). The CDR3 has 14 residues. The CDR3 DNA is TGTGCCTGGAGTCGACTAGCCAACACAGATACGCAGTATTTT. Protein: CAWSRLANTDTQYF.

The chain has TRBV7-9 and TRBJ2-1; 13 bases align to TRBD2. The CDR3 totals 17 residues. Trimming cost V 0 bases and J 15 bases; bases outside gene matches: 14. The germline gives CDR1 SEHNR, CDR2 FQNEAQ (reference sequence). The chain's CDR3 is CASSLASGRTSGSGWFF. In nucleotides, the CDR3 is TGTGCCAGCAGCTTAGCGTCAGGAAGGACTAGCGGGAGTGGTTGGTTCTTC. Filled out from reference TRBV7-9 and TRBJ2-1, the complete variable domain reads DTGVSQNPRHKITKRGQNVTFRCDPISEHNRLYWYRQTLGQGPEFLTYFQNEAQLEKSRLLSDRFSAERPKGSFSTLEIQRTEQGDSAMYLCASSLASGRTSGSGWFFGPGTRLTVL.

The rearrangement links TRBV5-6 to TRBJ2-5; 8 bases agree with TRBD2. The trim removed 2 bases at V and 4 bases at J, leaving 1 base unmatched. The CDR3 spans 13 residues. CDR1 is SGHDT, CDR2 YYEEEE, per germline. In nucleotides, the CDR3 is TGTGCCAGCAGCTTAGCGGGAGCAGAGACCCAGTACTTC. It is translated as CASSLAGAETQYF. Full variable domain (remainder filled in from reference TRBV5-6 and TRBJ2-5): DAGVTQSPTHLIKTRGQQVTLRCSPKSGHDTVSWYQQALGQGPQFIFQYYEEEERQRGNFPDRFSGHQFPNYSSELNVNALLLGDSALYLCASSLAGAETQYFGPGTRLLVL.

The chain uses TRBV2 and TRBJ2-2, with unresolved D. Trimming removed 3 bases at V and 2 bases at J, with 10 bases between. The length of the CDR3 is 15 residues. CDR1 is SNHLY, CDR2 FYNNEI, per germline. The CDR3 protein is CASSDRVSNTGELFF. The CDR3 bases are TGTGCCAGCAGTGATAGGGTATCAAACACCGGGGAGCTGTTTTTT.

This chain connects TRBV29-1 to TRBJ2-3, with 8 bases lining up with TRBD2. Germline trimming cut 5 bases from V and 6 bases from J; bases unmatched to any gene: 16. CDR1 and CDR2 (germline): SQVTM, ANQGSEA. There are 16 residues in the CDR3. CDR3 nucleotide sequence: TGCAGCGTTTCGTTTCGAGGGCGGGGGGCCTGGGATACGCAGTATTTT. It specifies CSVSFRGRGAWDTQYF.